Below, 22 T cell receptor beta chains from the same sample are listed, as sequenced in a study of esophageal squamous cell carcinoma under preoperative chemotherapy. A single record per CDR3 protein comes from TCRdb applying MiXCR to the PCR reads. The repertoire holds 34,000 or so distinct CDR3 sequences, with 40% to 65% as singletons. Time point defined: after preoperative PTX-NDP chemotherapy. Collection took place from a patient given preoperative chemotherapy. These receptors were obtained from a human donor with esophageal squamous cell carcinoma. The donor label of this sample is uncertain.

Comments on this clonotype: Being one base from a much bigger clone, this may be a read error. The chain recombines TRBV7-2 with TRBJ1-6; D gene unclear. Germline CDR1 is SGHTA and CDR2 is FQGNSA. This CDR3 is 13 amino acids long. V was trimmed by 5 bases and J by 9 bases, leaving 11 bases between them. Written as DNA, the CDR3 is TGTGCCAGCAGCGTTGGCACCTCTTCACCCCTCCACTTT. The encoded protein is CASSVGTSSPLHF.

This clonotype was found many times. The chain joins TRBV6-1 to TRBJ2-5; TRBD2 is a possible D gene (6 bases). From germline, CDR1 is MNHNS and CDR2 SASEGT. The CDR3 has 13 amino acids. V lost 7 bases, J lost 1 base, and 10 bases lay in between. The CDR3 DNA sequence: TGTGCCAGCACGCGGGACTTCCAAGAGACCCAGTACTTC. Its protein product is CASTRDFQETQYF.

V and J are TRBV11-2 and TRBJ2-1; 12 bases line up with TRBD2. With 5 bases clipped from V and 3 bases from J, the junction kept 2 bases outside the gene matches. Germline V CDR1 and CDR2: SGHAT, FQNNGV. CDR3 length equals 15 residues. The CDR3 coding sequence is TGTGCCAGCAGCCAACTAGCGGGGGGCTACAATGAGCAGTTCTTC. Translation gives CASSQLAGGYNEQFF.

This clonotype was counted at least ten times. The J gene is TRBJ2-3, the V gene TRBV5-1, with D tentatively TRBD1 or TRBD2 (5 bases each). V lost 1 base to trimming and J lost 6 bases, with 12 bases between them. CDR3 length equals 14 residues. Germline V lookup: CDR1 SGHRS, CDR2 YFSETQ. This CDR3 is CASSLYGTADTQYF. The CDR3, as DNA: TGCGCCAGCAGCTTGTATGGGACGGCGGATACGCAGTATTTT.

Only a few counts were recorded for this clonotype. A much larger clone is a single base away; this may be a read error. The chain links TRBV7-2 to TRBJ1-2; tentatively, D is TRBD1 (5 bases). This CDR3 has 14 residues. With 5 bases removed from V and 4 bases from J, the gap between germline ends came to 14 bases. CDR1 SGHTA and CDR2 FQGNSA come from the germline V gene. CDR3 sequence (DNA): TGTGCCAGCAGCCTAAACCAGGACACCTATGGCTACACCTTC. Amino acids: CASSLNQDTYGYTF.

For this clonotype: One end of the junction varies from germline; a read error may be responsible. This chain uses TRBV12-3 or TRBV12-4 with TRBJ2-4, with D possibly being TRBD2 (5 bases). CDR3 size: 13 residues. In DNA, the CDR3 is TGCGCCACCGGACTGAGAGCCATAAACATTCAGTACTTC. Its protein is CATGLRAINIQYF.

This clonotype was seen at least ten times. In DNA, the CDR3 is TGTGCCAGCACTGAGGGGACCAACACAGATACGCAGTATTTT. As protein: CASTEGTNTDTQYF. This sequence joins TRBV6-1 and TRBJ2-3, with D tentatively TRBD1 or TRBD2 (5 bases each). The V gene's germline CDR1 is MNHNS and CDR2 SASEGT. The V end was cut by 7 bases, the J end by 2 bases, with 13 bases between. The CDR3 runs 14 residues.

This clonotype was seen many times. This rearrangement joins TRBV7-2 to TRBJ1-5; tentatively, D is TRBD1 (6 bases). The germline CDR1 and CDR2 sequences are SGHTA and FQGNSA. This CDR3 spans 15 amino acids. The V gene lost 1 base and the J gene lost 2 bases, with 9 bases spanning the gap. The CDR3 coding sequence is TGTGCCAGCAGCTTAGATGGGGGCGGCAATCAGCCCCAGCATTTT. It specifies CASSLDGGGNQPQHF.

The chain links TRBV7-7 to TRBJ2-7; TRBD1 agrees at 8 bases. The DNA matches TRBJ2-5 better at its end, which makes the J call doubtful. The CDR3 spans 15 residues. The V gene's germline CDR1 is SSHAT and CDR2 FNYEAQ (reference sequence). CDR3 amino acids: CASSIRTGREETQYF. The CDR3 DNA reads TGTGCCAGCAGCATTAGGACAGGGAGAGAGGAGACCCAGTACTTC.

The V and J genes are TRBV7-8 and TRBJ1-1, with D unresolved. The CDR3 sequence is 12 residues long. Trimming removed 2 bases at V and 7 bases at J, with 8 bases between. The germline V gene has CDR1 SGHVS and CDR2 FQNEAQ. Here the CDR3 DNA reads TGTGCCAGCAGCTTACCTAGCTATGAAGCTTTCTTT. As protein: CASSLPSYEAFF.

This clonotype was picked up many times. The chain uses TRBV6-2 or TRBV6-3 and TRBJ2-3; 8 nucleotides align to TRBD1. The CDR3 has 15 residues. V was pared by 6 bases and J by 1 base, with 6 bases of the junction left unmatched. Germline loops: CDR1 MNHEY, CDR2 SVGEGT. The CDR3 region is CASRVQGVGTDTQYF. The CDR3 coding sequence is TGTGCCAGCAGGGTACAGGGGGTTGGCACAGATACGCAGTATTTT.

In regard to this clonotype: One junction end disagrees with the germline gene, perhaps due to a read error. The CDR3 sequence is CASRATGLRAKNIQYF. The CDR3 DNA follows: TGTGCGAGCCGCGCGACGGGGCTGAGAGCCAAAAATATTCAGTATTTC. This chain connects TRBV12-3 or TRBV12-4 to TRBJ2-4; TRBD1 or TRBD2 may be the D gene (5 bases each). CDR3 length: 16 amino acids.

This clonotype was recorded many times. This sequence joins TRBV12-3 or TRBV12-4 and TRBJ1-2; D perhaps matches TRBD1 (6 bases). With 5 bases removed from V and 8 bases from J, the gap between germline ends came to 12 bases. The CDR3 extends over 12 amino acids. CDR3: CASSTGGPGYTF. The DNA for the CDR3 is TGTGCCAGCAGTACCGGGGGGCCCGGCTACACCTTC.

This clonotype was seen ten or more times. The chain is built from TRBV6-5 and TRBJ2-5; no reliable D call. The germline V gene has CDR1 MNHEY and CDR2 SVGAGI. Trimming cost V 0 bases and J 5 bases, with 7 bases left between them. CDR3 length: 13 amino acids. In DNA, the CDR3 is TGTGCCAGCAGTTACTCGATAGCTGAGACCCAGTACTTC. It codes for CASSYSIAETQYF.

DNA of the CDR3: TGTGCCAGCACCCGCAGGGGCCGAGACCCAGATACGCAGTACTTC. This translates into CASTRRGRDPDTQYF. The rearrangement uses TRBV12-3 or TRBV12-4 and TRBJ2-3, with a possible D match to TRBD1 (6 bases). The assigned J gene may be wrong: the sequence end matches TRBJ2-7 better. This CDR3 comprises 15 residues.

There are many counts of this clonotype. The DNA for the CDR3 is TGTGCCAGCCCCACCAAGAAGGGGCTCTACGAGCAGTACTTC. Translated: CASPTKKGLYEQYF. This rearrangement joins TRBV12-3 or TRBV12-4 to TRBJ2-7, with a possible D match to TRBD1 (5 bases). The CDR3 length is 14 residues. V lost 8 bases, J lost 3 bases, and 17 bases lay in between.

V gene TRBV5-4 combines with J gene TRBJ2-5; 14 nucleotides agree with TRBD2. The germline V gene has CDR1 SGHNT and CDR2 YYREEE (reference sequence). The CDR3 runs to 16 residues. The trim removed 3 bases at V and 3 bases at J, leaving 4 bases unmatched. CDR3 loop: CASSSTSGGAKETQYF. In DNA, the CDR3 is TGTGCCAGCAGCTCGACTAGCGGGGGGGCAAAAGAGACCCAGTACTTC.

V usage is TRBV4-1 and J usage is TRBJ2-1; possibly TRBD1 or TRBD2 for D (5 bases each). Germline CDR1 and CDR2: MGHRA and YSYEKL. CDR3 length: 16 amino acids. V lost 0 bases and J lost 10, with 19 bases in between. For the CDR3, the DNA is TGCGCCAGCAGCCAAGACCATCCCGGGACCTCCTACGAGCAGTTCTTC. This sequence encodes CASSQDHPGTSYEQFF.

This clonotype turned up a few times. This chain connects TRBV12-3 or TRBV12-4 to TRBJ2-5; D might be TRBD2 (7 bases). Matching the DNA end better, TRBJ2-7 makes the J call doubtful. CDR3 size: 15 residues. The CDR3 DNA reads as TGTGCCAGCAGTCCGGATGGGGGGGCCTTTTACGAGCAGTACTTC. Translated, it gives CASSPDGGAFYEQYF.

The chain employs TRBV7-2 and TRBJ2-4, with a weak D call TRBD1 (5 bases). Trimming removed 5 bases from V and 13 bases from J, with 12 bases in between. This CDR3 has 11 residues. In germline, CDR1 is SGHTA, CDR2 FQGNSA. This CDR3 is CASSQKTVQYF. The CDR3 coding sequence is TGTGCCAGCAGCCAGAAGACAGTGCAGTACTTC.

In its sample, this clonotype was seen many times. The genes are TRBV11-3 and TRBJ2-1; D is perhaps TRBD2 (6 bases). V lost 1 base, J lost 5 bases, and 12 bases lay in between. Germline V gene sequence: CDR1 SGHNT, CDR2 YENEEA. This CDR3 contains 15 residues. CDR3: CASSLAGLTDNEQFF. The DNA for the CDR3 is TGTGCCAGCAGCTTAGCGGGACTGACGGACAATGAGCAGTTCTTC.

This clonotype occurred a few times. This chain connects TRBV4-1 to TRBJ1-5, with 8 bases that match TRBD1. The CDR3 is 17 amino acids. Germline CDR1 and CDR2: MGHRA and YSYEKL. Trimming at V came to 0 bases and at J to 4 bases, leaving 8 bases not matched to a gene. The CDR3 region is CASSQEPDRAENQPQHF. DNA for the CDR3: TGCGCCAGCAGCCAAGAACCGGACAGGGCCGAGAATCAGCCCCAGCATTTT.